The clone carrying this T cell receptor beta chain appeared a single time. Losses at the gene ends were 4 bases for V and 7 bases for J; bases not matched to a gene: 8. The germline gives CDR1 SGHRS, CDR2 YFSETQ. The CDR3 loop spans 15 amino acids. In the original processing: Using reference gene primer amplification, nucleated cell counts were estimated. Assay used: immunoSEQ multiplex PCR; TCRdb lists only in-frame clones, some missing. V and J calls and clone size are given by that table; D and trimming were obtained from the DNA. The table lists about 96,000 clones, roughly 83% of them singletons. The sample belongs to a study of blood T cell repertoires in COVID-19. The overall study: Sites in the United States, Italy and Spain provided acute and convalescent COVID-19 samples. Sample material is recorded as cDNA or gDNA derived from T cells, B-cell-depleted T cells, or PBMCs.

The chain is built from TRBV5-1 and TRBJ2-1, with 10 bases lining up with TRBD2. Sequencing used peripheral blood. This clonotype was sampled from a woman in her fifties or sixties with acute or convalescent COVID-19. The CDR3 is CASSTGTSVENEQFF. As DNA, the CDR3 is TGCGCCAGCAGCACCGGGACTAGCGTGGAGAATGAGCAGTTCTTC.